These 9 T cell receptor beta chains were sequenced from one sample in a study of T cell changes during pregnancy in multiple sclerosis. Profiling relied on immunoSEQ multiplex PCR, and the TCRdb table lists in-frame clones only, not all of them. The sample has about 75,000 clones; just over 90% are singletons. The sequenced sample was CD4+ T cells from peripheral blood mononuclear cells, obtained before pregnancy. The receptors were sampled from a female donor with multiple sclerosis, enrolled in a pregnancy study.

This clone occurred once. The CDR3 loop is CASSRSGTSGSQSSYEQYF. The CDR3 DNA follows: TGTGCCAGCAGTAGGTCCGGGACTAGCGGGAGCCAAAGCTCCTACGAGCAGTACTTC. The gene calls are TRBV2 and TRBJ2-7, with 14 positions matching TRBD2. V was clipped by 5 bases and J by 0 bases; unmatched bases: 12. This CDR3 is built from 19 residues. CDR1 SNHLY and CDR2 FYNNEI come from the germline V gene.

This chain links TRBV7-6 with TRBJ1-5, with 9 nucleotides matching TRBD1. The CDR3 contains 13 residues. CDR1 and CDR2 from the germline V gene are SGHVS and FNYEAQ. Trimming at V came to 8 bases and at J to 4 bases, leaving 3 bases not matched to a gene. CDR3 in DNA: TGTGCCAGCTCGACAGGGGGAAATCAGCCCCAGCATTTT. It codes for CASSTGGNQPQHF. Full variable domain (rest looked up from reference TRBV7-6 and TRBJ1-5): GAGVSQSPRYKVTKRGQDVALRCDPISGHVSLYWYRQALGQGPEFLTYFNYEAQQDKSGLPNDRFSAERPEGSISTLTIQRTEQRDSAMYRCASSTGGNQPQHFGDGTRLSIL.

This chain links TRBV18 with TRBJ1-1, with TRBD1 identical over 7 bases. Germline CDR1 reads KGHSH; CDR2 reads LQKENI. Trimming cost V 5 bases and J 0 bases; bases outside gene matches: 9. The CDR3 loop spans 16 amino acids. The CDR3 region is CASSELNRGVNTEAFF. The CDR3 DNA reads TGTGCCAGCTCAGAGCTCAACAGGGGAGTGAACACTGAAGCTTTCTTT.

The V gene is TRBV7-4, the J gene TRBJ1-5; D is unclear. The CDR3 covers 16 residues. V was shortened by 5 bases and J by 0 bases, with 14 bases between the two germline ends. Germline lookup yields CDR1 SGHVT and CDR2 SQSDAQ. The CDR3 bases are TGTGCCAGCAGCCATCGCAGAGGGCTTAGCAATCAGCCCCAGCATTTT. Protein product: CASSHRRGLSNQPQHF.

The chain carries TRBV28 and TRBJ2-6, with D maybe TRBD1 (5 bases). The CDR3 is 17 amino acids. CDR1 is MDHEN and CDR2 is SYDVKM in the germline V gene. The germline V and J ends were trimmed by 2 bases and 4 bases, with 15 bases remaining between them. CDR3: CASSLPTGPGGANVLTF. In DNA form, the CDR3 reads TGTGCCAGCAGTTTACCAACAGGACCCGGAGGGGCCAACGTCCTGACTTTC. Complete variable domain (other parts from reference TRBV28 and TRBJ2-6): DVKVTQSSRYLVKRTGEKVFLECVQDMDHENMFWYRQDPGLGLRLIYFSYDVKMKEKGDIPEGYSVSREKKERFSLILESASTNQTSMYLCASSLPTGPGGANVLTFGAGSRLTVL.

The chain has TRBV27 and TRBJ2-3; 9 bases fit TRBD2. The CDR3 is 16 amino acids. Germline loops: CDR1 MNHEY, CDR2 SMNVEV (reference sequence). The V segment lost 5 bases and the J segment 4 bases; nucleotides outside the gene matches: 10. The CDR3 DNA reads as TGTGCCAGCAGTGGGGCATCTAGCGGGAACCCAGATACGCAGTATTTT. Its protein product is CASSGASSGNPDTQYF.

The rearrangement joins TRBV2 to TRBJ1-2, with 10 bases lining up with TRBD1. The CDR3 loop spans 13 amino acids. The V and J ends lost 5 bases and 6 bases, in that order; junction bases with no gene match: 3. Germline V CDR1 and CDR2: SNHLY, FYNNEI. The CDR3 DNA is TGTGCCAGCAGTTGGACAGGGGGGCATGGCTACACCTTC. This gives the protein CASSWTGGHGYTF.

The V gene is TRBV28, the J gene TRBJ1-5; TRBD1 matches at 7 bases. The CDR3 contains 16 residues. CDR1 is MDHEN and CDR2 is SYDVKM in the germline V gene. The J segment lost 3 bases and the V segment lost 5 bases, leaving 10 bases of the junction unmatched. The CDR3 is CASSLIRTGFNQPQHF. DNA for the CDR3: TGTGCCAGCAGTCTAATTAGGACAGGCTTCAATCAGCCCCAGCATTTT.

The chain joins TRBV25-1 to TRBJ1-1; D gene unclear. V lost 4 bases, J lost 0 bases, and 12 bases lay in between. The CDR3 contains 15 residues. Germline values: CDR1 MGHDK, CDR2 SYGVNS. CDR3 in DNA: TGTGCCAGCAGTGTAGGAGGAGCCTTGAACACTGAAGCTTTCTTT. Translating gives CASSVGGALNTEAFF.